This T cell receptor beta chain is drawn from a study of cytomegalovirus exposure and HLA in healthy donors. Whole-study context: The 110 or so validation repertoires used a platform that matched the one used for the approximately 670 first-cohort repertoires, as a later analysis reported.

Study observations and caveats: Cytomegalovirus status, reportedly, was diagnosed with high specificity and sensitivity by the classifier.

Assay: immunoSEQ multiplex PCR; the TCRdb copy retains only in-frame clones and omits some. The data show some 140,000 clones, roughly nine tenths seen once. As for this clone: Its cognate antigen is unknown.

Germline V gene lookup returns CDR1 LGHNA and CDR2 YNFKEQ. The CDR3 loop spans 17 amino acids. Germline trimming cut 1 base from V and 2 bases from J; bases unmatched to any gene: 7. V is TRBV4-2 and J is TRBJ2-7, with 11 bases fitting TRBD2. Material for sequencing was PBMCs. The source of this sequence is a man aged 18 to 29 in good health and CMV-seronegative. The CDR3: CASSQVRSGGVPYEQYF. Written as DNA, the CDR3 is TGTGCCAGCAGCCAAGTCCGTAGCGGGGGGGTACCCTACGAGCAGTACTTC.